Presented here are 28 T cell receptor beta chains from one specimen sequenced in a study of shared clonotypes between healthy human individuals. Method: immunoSEQ multiplex PCR; TCRdb's copy keeps in-frame clones and lacks some. The sample holds more than 2,000,000 clones, around nine tenths seen once. Sequenced: naive CD4+ T cells sorted from blood. Subset here: CD45RA+ positively selected. The receptors stem from a man younger than 30 in good health.

This clone was counted a single time. V is TRBV5-4 and J is TRBJ2-3; D remains ambiguous. With 4 bases removed from V and 0 bases from J, the gap between germline ends came to 12 bases. Germline CDR1 reads SGHNT; CDR2 reads YYREEE (reference sequence). This CDR3 has 15 amino acids. The CDR3 bases are TGTGCCAGCAGCCCGGGCGGTCCAAGCACAGATACGCAGTATTTT. Its translation: CASSPGGPSTDTQYF.

This chain links TRBV15 with TRBJ1-2; 7 bases are a match to TRBD1. V shed 0 bases and J 3 bases; nucleotides not matched to a gene: 1. This CDR3 region has 14 residues. Germline CDR1 is LNHNV and CDR2 is YYDKDF (reference sequence). The CDR3 loop reads CATSRDGTDYGYTF. In nucleotides, the CDR3 is TGTGCCACCAGCAGAGACGGGACAGACTATGGCTACACCTTC.

This clone was seen once. The chain links TRBV7-6 to TRBJ1-3, with 11 bases fitting TRBD1. This CDR3 has 16 amino acids. Trimming took 5 bases from V and 2 from J; bases not matched to a gene: 5. CDR1 is SGHVS, CDR2 FNYEAQ, per germline. CDR3 residues: CASSRGQGGAGNTIYF. The CDR3 DNA sequence: TGTGCCAGCAGCAGGGGACAGGGGGGCGCTGGAAACACCATATATTTT.

V is TRBV10-3 and J is TRBJ1-5, with 9 positions matching TRBD1. The ends lost 10 bases at V and 5 bases at J; junction bases unmatched: 9. The CDR3 contains 14 residues. Germline CDR1 and CDR2: ENHRY and SYGVKD. The CDR3 DNA reads TGTGCCACCAATCCGGGACAGGGTTATCAGCCCCAGCATTTT. This gives the protein CATNPGQGYQPQHF.

This clone showed up just once. This chain joins TRBV19 and TRBJ2-3; TRBD2 matches 12 bases. Germline V gene lookup returns CDR1 LNHDA and CDR2 SQIVND (reference sequence). This CDR3 is built from 18 residues. V lost 5 bases to trimming and J lost 4 bases; unmatched junction nucleotides: 13. CDR3 sequence: CASSPRGLAGGPADTQYF. The CDR3 DNA is TGTGCCAGTAGTCCCCGCGGGCTAGCGGGGGGGCCAGCAGATACGCAGTATTTT.

The rearrangement joins TRBV21-1 to TRBJ1-4. TRBV21-1 is a recognized pseudogene. The length of the CDR3 is 13 residues. As DNA, the CDR3 is TGTGCCAGCAGCAACTCAGAGGACGAAAAACTGTTTTTT. Translating it yields CASSNSEDEKLFF.

The chain recombines TRBV19 with TRBJ2-4; TRBD2 is a possible D gene (6 bases). The CDR3 contains 11 residues. Trimming removed 4 bases at V and 15 bases at J, with 13 bases between. Germline CDR1 is LNHDA and CDR2 is SQIVND (reference sequence). CDR3 sequence reads: CASSTGGSSYF. The CDR3 coding sequence is TGTGCCAGTAGTACCGGGGGTTCGTCGTACTTC.

The V and J genes are TRBV10-3 and TRBJ2-1, with 7 bases fitting TRBD1. The CDR3 covers 13 residues. Germline V lookup: CDR1 ENHRY, CDR2 SYGVKD. Trimming took 9 bases from V and 8 from J; bases not matched to a gene: 10. The CDR3 bases are TGTGCCATACGACAGGGTTGGTTGGATGAGCAGTTCTTC. Translated, it gives CAIRQGWLDEQFF.

CDR3 DNA: TGTGCCAGTAGTACACGGACCGTTAATGAAAAACTGTTTTTT. Its translation is CASSTRTVNEKLFF. The chain is built from TRBV19 and TRBJ1-4; D remains unclear. Between the trimmed V and J ends, which lost 4 bases and 4 bases, there was a span of 10 bases. Germline loops: CDR1 LNHDA, CDR2 SQIVND (reference sequence). The CDR3 spans 14 residues.

This sequence joins TRBV6-1 and TRBJ2-2, with 13 bases that match TRBD2. Trimming removed 4 bases from V and 8 bases from J; junction bases left unmatched: 4. Germline CDR1 reads MNHNS; CDR2 reads SASEGT. This CDR3 is built from 15 residues. CDR3 nucleotides: TGTGCCAGCAGTGCGCGACTAGCGGGGGGAGGGGAGCTGTTTTTT. Its translation: CASSARLAGGGELFF.

Worth noting for this clone: Other DNA sequences in the same sample also yield this CDR3. The chain carries TRBV7-2 and TRBJ1-1; no clear D gene. Germline V gene lookup returns CDR1 SGHTA and CDR2 FQGNSA. Trimming stripped 2 bases from V and 1 base from J, with 11 bases between. This CDR3 is 15 amino acids long. CDR3 DNA: TGTGCCAGCAGCTTACGTCCGGGTACGAACACTGAAGCTTTCTTT. Translating it yields CASSLRPGTNTEAFF.

The chain uses TRBV30 and TRBJ1-6; D remains ambiguous. The V end was cut by 3 bases, the J end by 6 bases, with 9 bases between. Germline lookup yields CDR1 GTSNPN and CDR2 SVGIG (reference sequence). This CDR3 is built from 13 residues. The CDR3 spells CAWRSWGNSPLHF. As DNA, the CDR3 is TGTGCCTGGAGGAGCTGGGGTAATTCACCCCTCCACTTT.

The genes are TRBV25-1 and TRBJ2-1, with D perhaps TRBD2 (7 bases). V lost 7 bases, J lost 4 bases, and 17 bases lay in between. Germline V gene sequence: CDR1 MGHDK, CDR2 SYGVNS. The CDR3 is made up of 15 amino acids. The CDR3, as DNA: TGTGCCAGCAATTACGGGGGAGGGGGTTACAATGAGCAGTTCTTC. This gives the protein CASNYGGGGYNEQFF. Together with reference TRBV25-1 and TRBJ2-1, the CDR3 gives the full variable domain: EADIYQTPRYLVIGTGKKITLECSQTMGHDKMYWYQQDPGMELHLIHYSYGVNSTEKGDLSSESTVSRIRTEHFPLTLESARPSHTSQYLCASNYGGGGYNEQFFGPGTRLTVL.

This clone was seen just once. The chain combines TRBV12-5 with TRBJ2-7; D is unclear. CDR3 length: 15 amino acids. Germline values: CDR1 LGHNT, CDR2 FRNRAP. The ends were cut back, 0 bases at V and 3 bases at J, with 12 bases in the middle. As DNA, the CDR3 is TGTGCTAGTGGTTTGGTACCGGGCCCTAACTACGAGCAGTACTTC. This encodes CASGLVPGPNYEQYF.

The gene calls are TRBV19 and TRBJ2-2; D perhaps matches TRBD2 (5 bases). The V gene lost 3 bases and the J gene lost 5 bases, with 13 bases spanning the gap. CDR3 size: 15 residues. Germline CDR1 is LNHDA and CDR2 is SQIVND (reference sequence). CDR3 DNA: TGTGCCAGTAGTATCCTCGGTGCGGGTACCGGGGAGCTGTTTTTT. Protein sequence: CASSILGAGTGELFF. The full variable domain, its missing parts supplied by reference TRBV19 and TRBJ2-2, is DGGITQSPKYLFRKEGQNVTLSCEQNLNHDAMYWYRQDPGQGLRLIYYSQIVNDFQKGDIAEGYSVSREKKESFPLTVTSAQKNPTAFYLCASSILGAGTGELFFGEGSRLTVL.

The chain employs TRBV5-1 and TRBJ2-7, with TRBD2 as a possible D gene (6 bases). V lost 5 bases to trimming and J lost 4 bases, with 13 bases between them. CDR1 and CDR2 (germline): SGHRS, YFSETQ. CDR3 size: 13 residues. This CDR3 reads CASRISGTYEQYF. CDR3 nucleotides: TGCGCCAGCAGAATCTCAGGGACTTACGAGCAGTACTTC.

This clone showed up just once. The chain uses TRBV6-1 and TRBJ2-3, with 7 bases that match TRBD2. The CDR3 length is 14 residues. V lost 7 bases, J lost 4 bases, and 8 bases stayed unmatched. Germline V gives CDR1 MNHNS, CDR2 SASEGT. The chain's CDR3 is CASTAGVKADTQYF. DNA for the CDR3: TGTGCCAGCACGGCGGGGGTGAAGGCAGATACGCAGTATTTT.

V is TRBV30 and J is TRBJ1-1; D ambiguous. The germline CDR1 and CDR2 sequences are GTSNPN and SVGIG (reference sequence). The ends were cut back, 1 base at V and 8 bases at J, with 14 bases in the middle. The CDR3 loop spans 13 amino acids. CDR3 residues: CAWSGPRRGEAFF. CDR3 DNA sequence: TGTGCCTGGAGTGGCCCCCGCCGCGGCGAAGCTTTCTTT.

This chain uses TRBV18 with TRBJ1-5, with a tentative D call TRBD1 (5 bases). V shed 2 bases and J shed 2 bases, with 19 bases lying between them. The CDR3 length is 18 residues. Germline lookup yields CDR1 KGHSH and CDR2 LQKENI. The DNA of the CDR3 is TGTGCCAGCTCACCAGGGGGTCGGGGGAACGTGGGCAATCAGCCCCAGCATTTT. Protein product: CASSPGGRGNVGNQPQHF.

This clone occurred a few times. J is TRBJ1-6 and V is TRBV18; D remains ambiguous. V gave up 3 bases and J gave up 8 bases, with 8 bases separating them. The germline V gene encodes CDR1 KGHSH and CDR2 LQKENI. The CDR3 has 13 residues. The CDR3 DNA reads as TGTGCCAGCTCACCGCTACAAGATTCACCCCTCCACTTT. Protein: CASSPLQDSPLHF.

The chain couples TRBV2 to TRBJ2-2; D is undetermined. Trimming took 2 bases from V and 3 from J, leaving 7 bases between them. CDR1 and CDR2 from the germline V gene are SNHLY and FYNNEI. The CDR3 covers 14 residues. CDR3 protein: CASSEIKDTGELFF. The CDR3 DNA follows: TGTGCCAGCAGTGAAATCAAAGACACCGGGGAGCTGTTTTTT.

In the case of this clone: The same CDR3 also results from other DNA sequences found in this sample. The chain uses TRBV30 and TRBJ1-1, with D perhaps TRBD1 (5 bases). V was shortened by 0 bases and J by 5 bases, with 10 bases between the two germline ends. Germline loops: CDR1 GTSNPN, CDR2 SVGIG (reference sequence). The CDR3 is 13 residues long. This CDR3 is CAWSVAGYTEAFF. Written as DNA, the CDR3 is TGTGCCTGGAGTGTTGCAGGGTATACTGAAGCTTTCTTT.

J is TRBJ1-6 and V is TRBV2; D gene uncertain. This CDR3 region has 14 residues. V dropped 2 bases and J dropped 7 bases, with 9 bases sitting between them. The germline CDR1 and CDR2 sequences are SNHLY and FYNNEI. The CDR3 DNA reads TGTGCCAGCAGTGAAATACTGGGGAATTCACCCCTCCACTTT. This gives the protein CASSEILGNSPLHF.

The chain is built from TRBV7-2 and TRBJ1-1, with a tentative D call TRBD1 (5 bases). V lost 2 bases, J lost 11 bases, and 15 bases lay in between. This CDR3 has 13 amino acids. From germline, CDR1 is SGHTA and CDR2 FQGNSA. The chain's CDR3 is CASSLYQGRGAFF. For the CDR3, the DNA is TGTGCCAGCAGCTTATACCAGGGACGAGGGGCTTTCTTT.

Only one count was recorded for this clone. The V call is TRBV4-3, the J call TRBJ2-2, with 14 bases identical to TRBD2. CDR1 LGHNA and CDR2 YSLEER come from the germline V gene. V was pared by 3 bases and J by 5 bases, with 5 bases of the junction left unmatched. The CDR3 runs to 17 residues. The CDR3 nucleotides are TGCGCCAGCAGCCAGCGACTAGCGGGAGGGACGACCGGGGAGCTGTTTTTT. It yields the protein CASSQRLAGGTTGELFF.

The chain employs TRBV15 and TRBJ2-2, with a possible D match to TRBD1 (5 bases). V dropped 0 bases and J dropped 4 bases, with 15 bases sitting between them. The CDR3 length is 17 residues. Per germline, CDR1 LNHNV and CDR2 YYDKDF (reference sequence). The CDR3 coding sequence is TGTGCCACCAGCAGAGATCCGGCCAGGGTGGGCACCGGGGAGCTGTTTTTT. Protein: CATSRDPARVGTGELFF.

The chain carries TRBV5-5 and TRBJ1-5; 9 nucleotides agree with TRBD1. Germline values: CDR1 SGHKS, CDR2 YYEKEE (reference sequence). V lost 4 bases to trimming and J lost 1 base; unmatched junction nucleotides: 9. The CDR3 consists of 17 residues. The CDR3 reads CASSLGQGLGSNQPQHF. CDR3 in DNA: TGTGCCAGCAGCCTAGGACAGGGGTTGGGCAGCAATCAGCCCCAGCATTTT.

This clone is a singleton in its sample. This chain links TRBV18 with TRBJ1-3, with unresolved D. CDR3 length: 16 residues. V lost 2 bases to trimming and J lost 0 bases, with 11 bases between them. Per the germline V gene, CDR1 is KGHSH and CDR2 is LQKENI. The CDR3 sequence is CASSPRLLGSGNTIYF. The CDR3 nucleotides are TGTGCCAGCTCACCAAGACTCTTAGGCTCTGGAAACACCATATATTTT. The full variable domain, with the rest looked up from reference TRBV18 and TRBJ1-3, is NAGVMQNPRHLVRRRGQEARLRCSPMKGHSHVYWYRQLPEEGLKFMVYLQKENIIDESGMPKERFSAEFPKEGPSILRIQQVVRGDSAAYFCASSPRLLGSGNTIYFGEGSWLTVV.